This T cell receptor (beta chain) was identified during a study of post-analysis software for immune sequencing data. Study-level findings and limits: TRBV segments more frequent in patients than in controls numbered five and included TRBV5-6, TRBV5-1 and TRBV20-1.

The germline V gene has CDR1 PRHDT and CDR2 FYEKMQ (reference sequence). This CDR3 is 14 amino acids long. J gave up 6 bases and V 5 bases, and 7 bases lay outside the gene matches. Unique molecular identifiers had been added to the TCR beta cDNA libraries. A single record per CDR3 protein comes from TCRdb applying MiXCR to the PCR reads. Counted here are 740,000 or so distinct CDR3 sequences, around 53% occurring once; the ten biggest clones make up 4.6%. Points on this clonotype: The target antigen is unknown.

This sequence originates from a girl between 5 and 17 years old with multiple sclerosis. The material sequenced was blood. The chain carries TRBV13 and TRBJ2-5; 9 bases line up with TRBD2. In nucleotides, the CDR3 is TGTGCCAGCAGCCCCCCTAGCGGGGCAAAGACCCAGTACTTC. This sequence encodes CASSPPSGAKTQYF.